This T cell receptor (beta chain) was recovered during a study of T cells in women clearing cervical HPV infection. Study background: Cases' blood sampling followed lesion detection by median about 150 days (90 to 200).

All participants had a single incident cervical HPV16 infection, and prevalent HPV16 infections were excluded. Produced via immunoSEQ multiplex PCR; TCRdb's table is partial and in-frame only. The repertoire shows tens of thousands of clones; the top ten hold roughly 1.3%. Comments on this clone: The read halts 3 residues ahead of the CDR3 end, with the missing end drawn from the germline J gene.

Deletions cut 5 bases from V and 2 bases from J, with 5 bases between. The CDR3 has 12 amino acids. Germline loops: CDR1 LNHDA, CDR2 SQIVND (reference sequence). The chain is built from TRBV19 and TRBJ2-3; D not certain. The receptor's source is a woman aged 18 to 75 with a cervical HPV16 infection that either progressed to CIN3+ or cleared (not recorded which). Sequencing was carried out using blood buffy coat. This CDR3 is CASSLLTDTQYF. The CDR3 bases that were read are TGTGCCAGTAGTCTCCTCACAGATACG.